The next 20 T cell receptor beta chains were all read from a single sample in a study of shared clonotypes between healthy human individuals. Only in-frame clones appear in the TCRdb table, and some are missing; sequencing was by immunoSEQ multiplex PCR. The sample includes 950,000 to 1,100,000 clones, around three quarters of them seen just once. Sequences were obtained from memory CD4+ T cells from PBMCs. Indicated subset: CD45RA-negative fraction. Receptor source: a man aged 18 to 30 in good health. Some clones in this sample may be carry-over from other donors' samples.

The gene calls are TRBV28 and TRBJ2-7; D gene uncertain. The CDR3 length is 11 residues. Germline CDR1 reads MDHEN; CDR2 reads SYDVKM. Between the trimmed V and J ends, which lost 2 bases and 9 bases, there was a span of 8 bases. As DNA, the CDR3 is TGTGCCAGCAGTTTAACAGCTGGGCAGTACTTC. This gives the protein CASSLTAGQYF.

V usage is TRBV6-5 and J usage is TRBJ2-1; the match to TRBD2 covers 8 bases. The CDR3 spans 14 residues. After removal of 2 bases from V and 7 bases from J, the junction contained 4 bases not matched to a gene. Germline-derived CDR1 and CDR2 are MNHEY and SVGAGI. In nucleotides, the CDR3 is TGTGCCAGCAGTTACGACGGGAGGGTGAATGAGCAGTTCTTC. This gives the protein CASSYDGRVNEQFF.

This chain uses TRBV11-1 with TRBJ2-1; a weak D match, TRBD1 (6 bases). CDR1 and CDR2 (germline): SGHAT, FQDESV (reference sequence). The CDR3 is 14 residues long. V was pared by 5 bases and J by 5 bases, with 13 bases between. Here the CDR3 DNA reads TGTGCCAGCAGCGGACAGAGGGGGAACAATGAGCAGTTCTTC. It encodes CASSGQRGNNEQFF.

This chain connects TRBV21-1 to TRBJ2-7. TRBV21-1 is assigned pseudogene status. The CDR3 is 17 amino acids. CDR3 protein: CASSTLDRGRGGYEQYF. Written as DNA, the CDR3 is TGTGCCAGCAGCACCCTAGATCGGGGCAGGGGGGGATACGAGCAGTACTTC.

This sequence joins TRBV10-2 and TRBJ2-7, with a weak D call TRBD1 (6 bases). This CDR3 has 11 amino acids. The germline V gene has CDR1 WSHSY and CDR2 SAAADI. V lost 3 bases and J 13 bases, leaving 13 bases between the germline ends. CDR3 region: CASSEGTGTYF. CDR3 coding DNA: TGCGCCAGCAGTGAAGGGACGGGGACATACTTC.

The table lists this clone with a few counts. The chain uses TRBV7-9 and TRBJ2-3, with D possibly matching TRBD1 (5 bases). Trimming took 4 bases from V and 0 from J, leaving 8 bases between them. CDR1 and CDR2 from the germline V gene are SEHNR and FQNEAQ (reference sequence). The length of the CDR3 is 14 residues. CDR3 loop: CASSSDRSTDTQYF. The CDR3 DNA is TGTGCCAGCAGCTCTGACAGAAGCACAGATACGCAGTATTTT.

This chain connects TRBV18 to TRBJ2-5, with D perhaps TRBD1 (7 bases). Germline V gives CDR1 KGHSH, CDR2 LQKENI. The CDR3 contains 15 residues. Between the trimmed V and J ends, which lost 1 base and 5 bases, there was a span of 14 bases. In nucleotides, the CDR3 is TGTGCCAGCTCACCACGCCAGGGGGGCGGGGAGACCCAGTACTTC. It specifies CASSPRQGGGETQYF. Filled out from reference TRBV18 and TRBJ2-5, the complete variable domain reads NAGVMQNPRHLVRRRGQEARLRCSPMKGHSHVYWYRQLPEEGLKFMVYLQKENIIDESGMPKERFSAEFPKEGPSILRIQQVVRGDSAAYFCASSPRQGGGETQYFGPGTRLLVL.

The V and J genes are TRBV19 and TRBJ2-3; D ambiguous. Germline CDR1 is LNHDA and CDR2 is SQIVND (reference sequence). Trimming took off 6 bases at V and 2 bases at J, with 9 bases between the two ends. The CDR3 consists of 13 residues. CDR3 sequence (DNA): TGTGCCAGTAGCTGGAGCCTCACAGATACGCAGTATTTT. Translating it yields CASSWSLTDTQYF.

Turning to this clone: A far larger clone is one base from this, pointing to a likely read error. The chain uses TRBV30 and TRBJ2-5; 7 bases agree with TRBD1. Germline V gene sequence: CDR1 GTSNPN, CDR2 SVGIG (reference sequence). V was pared by 4 bases and J by 3 bases, with 5 bases of the junction left unmatched. The CDR3 loop spans 13 amino acids. CDR3 amino acids: CAWTPTGKETQYF. The CDR3 DNA is TGTGCCTGGACCCCGACAGGGAAAGAGACCCAGTACTTC.

The CDR3 region has the DNA TGTGCCAGCAGCGGCACTAGCGGCGTTTACGAGCAGTACTTC. This translates into CASSGTSGVYEQYF. The rearrangement joins TRBV7-8 to TRBJ2-7; 8 nucleotides align to TRBD2. V dropped 5 bases and J dropped 4; count of bases not matched to a gene: 7. This CDR3 comprises 14 residues. The germline CDR1 and CDR2 sequences are SGHVS and FQNEAQ. The variable domain in full, completed from reference TRBV7-8 and TRBJ2-7, reads GAGVSQSPRYKVAKRGQDVALRCDPISGHVSLFWYQQALGQGPEFLTYFQNEAQLDKSGLPSDRFFAERPEGSVSTLKIQRTQQEDSAVYLCASSGTSGVYEQYFGPGTRLTVT.

The chain links TRBV5-1 to TRBJ2-6, with TRBD1 identical over 8 bases. Germline V gene sequence: CDR1 SGHRS, CDR2 YFSETQ. The CDR3 covers 18 residues. V trimming: 0 bases; J trimming: 3 bases; junction bases outside the gene matches: 8. In DNA, the CDR3 is TGCGCCAGCAGCTTGGCCGGTACAGGGGGTAATGGGGCCAACGTCCTGACTTTC. Translating gives CASSLAGTGGNGANVLTF.

This rearrangement joins TRBV18 to TRBJ1-1; a weak D match, TRBD1 (6 bases). V lost 6 bases to trimming and J lost 6 bases, with 17 bases between them. The CDR3 has 14 residues. Germline CDR1 and CDR2: KGHSH and LQKENI. CDR3 in amino acids: CASSPMGAPSEAFF. CDR3 in DNA: TGTGCCAGCTCCCCGATGGGGGCTCCCTCTGAAGCTTTCTTT.

This sequence joins TRBV5-1 and TRBJ2-1; D unclear. Germline V gene sequence: CDR1 SGHRS, CDR2 YFSETQ. With 5 bases removed from V and 2 bases from J, the gap between germline ends came to 8 bases. The CDR3 covers 13 residues. CDR3 bases: TGCGCCAGCAGGTCTGTAGCCTACAATGAGCAGTTCTTC. It specifies CASRSVAYNEQFF.

This clone was counted a single time. Other DNA sequences from this sample encode an identical CDR3 as well. The rearrangement joins TRBV7-9 to TRBJ1-3; D is undetermined. The CDR3 extends over 14 amino acids. Deletions cut 5 bases from V and 0 bases from J, with 8 bases between. The germline V gene encodes CDR1 SEHNR and CDR2 FQNEAQ (reference sequence). Here the CDR3 DNA reads TGTGCCAGCAGCCTAGGAGTCTCTGGAAACACCATATATTTT. The encoded protein is CASSLGVSGNTIYF.

V is TRBV28 and J is TRBJ1-5; TRBD1 is a possible D gene (5 bases). Trimming removed 6 bases at V and 6 bases at J, with 9 bases between. Germline V gives CDR1 MDHEN, CDR2 SYDVKM. This CDR3 contains 12 residues. CDR3 protein: CASRAGRQPQHF. CDR3 coding DNA: TGTGCCAGCAGGGCAGGGCGTCAGCCCCAGCATTTT. Looking up the rest from reference TRBV28 and TRBJ1-5 gives the full variable domain: DVKVTQSSRYLVKRTGEKVFLECVQDMDHENMFWYRQDPGLGLRLIYFSYDVKMKEKGDIPEGYSVSREKKERFSLILESASTNQTSMYLCASRAGRQPQHFGDGTRLSIL.

The genes are TRBV19 and TRBJ1-1; TRBD1 agrees at 11 bases. V was clipped by 1 base and J by 6 bases; unmatched bases: 10. CDR1 LNHDA and CDR2 SQIVND come from the germline V gene (reference sequence). CDR3 length equals 17 residues. The CDR3 DNA sequence: TGTGCCAGTAGTATAGGCCGGGACAGGGGGATCGCCTCTGAAGCTTTCTTT. This codes for CASSIGRDRGIASEAFF.

In regard to this clone: The same CDR3 is also encoded by other DNA sequences in this sample. The gene calls are TRBV5-6 and TRBJ1-2, with D possibly being TRBD1 (5 bases). Per germline, CDR1 SGHDT and CDR2 YYEEEE. CDR3 length: 13 residues. Trimming took 1 base from V and 1 from J, leaving 5 bases between them. The CDR3 DNA is TGTGCCAGCAGCTTGCAGGGTAACTATGGCTACACCTTC. Protein sequence: CASSLQGNYGYTF.

The V and J genes are TRBV6-1 and TRBJ1-5, with a tentative D call TRBD1 (5 bases). This CDR3 comprises 14 residues. V shed 5 bases and J shed 4 bases, with 12 bases lying between them. Germline CDR1 reads MNHNS; CDR2 reads SASEGT. The CDR3: CASSRPGGNQPQHF. CDR3 in DNA: TGTGCCAGCAGTCGGCCCGGGGGGAATCAGCCCCAGCATTTT.

The genes are TRBV2 and TRBJ2-5; tentatively, D is TRBD1 (5 bases). V gave up 3 bases and J gave up 2 bases, with 16 bases separating them. The CDR3 is made up of 16 amino acids. The germline CDR1 and CDR2 sequences are SNHLY and FYNNEI. The CDR3 region has the DNA TGTGCCAGCAGTGATGTTGGGGCACCCCTTCAAGAGACCCAGTACTTC. Translation: CASSDVGAPLQETQYF.

The chain carries TRBV7-9 and TRBJ1-1, with 8 bases fitting TRBD1. CDR1 is SEHNR and CDR2 is FQNEAQ in the germline V gene (reference sequence). V dropped 5 bases and J dropped 5; count of bases not matched to a gene: 4. The CDR3 is 13 amino acids. This chain's CDR3 is CASSPGGRTEAFF. CDR3 in DNA: TGTGCCAGCAGCCCAGGGGGCCGAACTGAAGCTTTCTTT.